A single sample gave rise to the 18 T cell receptor beta chains below, sequenced in a study of cytomegalovirus exposure and HLA in healthy donors (dated by TCRdb to 2015 to 2018). Library creation used the immunoSEQ multiplex PCR assay. A mixture of 60 forward primers for TCR Vbeta segments and 13 reverse primers for TCR Jbeta segments was used in the multiplex PCR. The clones in this table, taken by TCRdb from immuneACCESS, are in-frame only. Not every clone is retained; where verified, under half of the shortfall comes from an unresolved V gene, and the cause of the rest is unknown. The sample table records some 180,000 clones; over 65% of these occur just once. Around 1.9% of the sample is held by the ten biggest clonotypes. Sequences were obtained from PBMCs. Receptors were obtained from a woman aged 30 to 39 in good health and CMV-seronegative.

In its sample, this clone was seen a few times. The chain couples TRBV14 to TRBJ2-3; TRBD2 might be the D (5 bases). The germline CDR1 and CDR2 sequences are SGHDN and FVKESK. This CDR3 has 14 amino acids. V gave up 1 base and J gave up 4 bases, with 9 bases separating them. CDR3 sequence (DNA): TGTGCCAGCAGCCAAGGGCTAGCCCCAGATACGCAGTATTTT. This encodes CASSQGLAPDTQYF.

J is TRBJ2-5 and V is TRBV5-4, with 7 bases that match TRBD1. CDR1 and CDR2 from the germline V gene are SGHNT and YYREEE (reference sequence). The length of the CDR3 is 15 residues. Losses at the gene ends were 4 bases for V and 4 bases for J; bases not matched to a gene: 10. CDR3 amino acids: CASSPRPGTVETQYF. The CDR3 DNA follows: TGTGCCAGCAGCCCACGACCCGGGACAGTAGAGACCCAGTACTTC.

This clone came up once. The V and J genes are TRBV6-4 and TRBJ1-1; D is undetermined. This CDR3 spans 13 amino acids. V was trimmed by 6 bases and J by 4 bases, leaving 12 bases between them. Germline V gene sequence: CDR1 MRHNA, CDR2 SNTAGT. The CDR3 protein is CASSREGGTEAFF. DNA of the CDR3: TGTGCCAGCAGCCGGGAGGGAGGCACTGAAGCTTTCTTT.

The chain employs TRBV10-2 and TRBJ1-2; D unresolved. The CDR3 contains 15 residues. Germline assignment: CDR1 WSHSY and CDR2 SAAADI. Trimming pared 3 bases from V and 4 bases from J, leaving 15 bases between. The CDR3 protein is CASSDRVSSLYGYTF. The CDR3 bases are TGCGCCAGCAGTGATAGAGTTTCCTCCCTCTATGGCTACACCTTC.

The genes are TRBV6-1 and TRBJ2-7; TRBD1 might be the D (6 bases). V was clipped by 6 bases and J by 7 bases, with 19 bases between them. The CDR3 sequence is 14 residues long. Germline CDR1 reads MNHNS; CDR2 reads SASEGT. CDR3 sequence (DNA): TGTGCCAGCAGCCCCGCCCCACAGGGAAGGGAGCAGTACTTC. Translated: CASSPAPQGREQYF.

V usage is TRBV12-5 and J usage is TRBJ2-7, with 8 bases fitting TRBD1. The V gene end was trimmed by 8 bases and the J gene end by 3 bases; junction bases not matched to a gene: 12. The V gene's germline CDR1 is LGHNT and CDR2 FRNRAP. The CDR3 sequence is 15 residues long. For the CDR3, the DNA is TGTGCTAGTTGCGCGAGGGACAGGAATAACTACGAGCAGTACTTC. Protein: CASCARDRNNYEQYF. The complete variable domain, with remaining parts taken from reference TRBV12-5 and TRBJ2-7, reads DARVTQTPRHKVTEMGQEVTMRCQPILGHNTVFWYRQTMMQGLELLAYFRNRAPLDDSGMPKDRFSAEMPDATLATLKIQPSEPRDSAVYFCASCARDRNNYEQYFGPGTRLTVT.

The CDR3 is CSVEDGEYHSGNTIYF. CDR3 sequence (DNA): TGCAGCGTTGAAGACGGAGAATACCATTCTGGAAACACCATATATTTT. This chain connects TRBV29-1 to TRBJ1-3; D unclear. The ends were cut back, 0 bases at V and 1 base at J, with 13 bases in the middle. Germline values: CDR1 SQVTM, CDR2 ANQGSEA. CDR3 size: 16 residues.

This clone has only a few counts. This chain joins TRBV6-6 and TRBJ2-7; 7 bases align to TRBD2. The germline gives CDR1 MNHNY, CDR2 SVGAGI (reference sequence). The V segment lost 6 bases and the J segment 3 bases; nucleotides outside the gene matches: 8. The CDR3 has 14 residues. The CDR3 DNA reads TGTGCCAGCAGCTGGGGAGGGCCCAGCTACGAGCAGTACTTC. Translated, it gives CASSWGGPSYEQYF.

The V gene is TRBV7-2, the J gene TRBJ2-3; 8 bases align to TRBD2. CDR1 is SGHTA and CDR2 is FQGNSA in the germline V gene. Losses at the gene ends were 0 bases for V and 2 bases for J; bases not matched to a gene: 4. There are 16 residues in the CDR3. The CDR3 here is CASSLAQRGFTDTQYF. In DNA, the CDR3 is TGTGCCAGCAGCTTAGCGCAGCGGGGGTTCACAGATACGCAGTATTTT.

V is TRBV5-1 and J is TRBJ1-5; 7 positions match TRBD1. The V segment lost 2 bases and the J segment 5 bases; nucleotides outside the gene matches: 4. Germline CDR1 SGHRS, CDR2 YFSETQ. This CDR3 is 14 amino acids long. Here the CDR3 DNA reads TGCGCCAGCAGCTTAGGGACAGTAGATCAGCCCCAGCATTTT. Encoded protein: CASSLGTVDQPQHF.

This clone was observed a single time. The chain carries TRBV27 and TRBJ2-7; tentatively, D is TRBD2 (6 bases). Germline V CDR1 and CDR2: MNHEY, SMNVEV (reference sequence). CDR3 length: 15 amino acids. Trimming cost V 6 bases and J 3 bases, with 18 bases left between them. The CDR3 nucleotides are TGTGCCAGCAGGGGACTGGGACCCTTCTTCTACGAGCAGTACTTC. It encodes CASRGLGPFFYEQYF.

This clone was observed a single time. The rearrangement links TRBV7-9 to TRBJ2-3; perhaps TRBD1 as D (6 bases). Germline CDR1 is SEHNR and CDR2 is FQNEAQ (reference sequence). Trimming left V 9 bases short and J 2 bases short, with 15 bases between. The CDR3 spans 14 residues. The CDR3 sequence: CASKAGVVTDTQYF. Here the CDR3 DNA reads TGTGCCAGTAAGGCAGGGGTCGTCACAGATACGCAGTATTTT.

V usage is TRBV7-9 and J usage is TRBJ1-6; no definite D call. CDR3 length equals 13 residues. Germline V gives CDR1 SEHNR, CDR2 FQNEAQ (reference sequence). Trimming pared 5 bases from V and 10 bases from J, leaving 12 bases between. CDR3 in amino acids: CASSPRTGSPLHF. Written as DNA, the CDR3 is TGTGCCAGCAGCCCACGGACGGGGTCACCCCTCCACTTT.

The chain links TRBV7-2 to TRBJ1-1; D remains unclear. The CDR3 spans 14 residues. Trimming left V 2 bases short and J 1 base short, with 8 bases between. Germline lookup yields CDR1 SGHTA and CDR2 FQGNSA. The CDR3: CASSLRWRNTEAFF. The CDR3 DNA follows: TGTGCCAGCAGCTTACGATGGAGGAACACTGAAGCTTTCTTT.

This chain uses TRBV4-2 with TRBJ2-3, with a weak D call TRBD1 (6 bases). Germline loops: CDR1 LGHNA, CDR2 YNFKEQ. CDR3 length: 14 residues. The V and J ends lost 0 bases and 3 bases respectively, with 7 bases between them. The CDR3, as DNA: TGTGCCAGCAGCCAAGATCAGGGGACAGATACGCAGTATTTT. Its translation is CASSQDQGTDTQYF.

The rearrangement links TRBV2 to TRBJ1-2, with D unclear. CDR1 SNHLY and CDR2 FYNNEI come from the germline V gene. Trimming removed 7 bases at V and 0 bases at J, with 9 bases between. This CDR3 region has 13 residues. CDR3 DNA: TGTGCCAGCAAGACCGAGGCTAACTATGGCTACACCTTC. This gives the protein CASKTEANYGYTF.

This clone has a handful of counts. The chain has TRBV7-2 and TRBJ2-5; 12 nucleotides align to TRBD2. The ends lost 4 bases at V and 4 bases at J; junction bases unmatched: 7. The V gene's germline CDR1 is SGHTA and CDR2 FQGNSA. The CDR3 extends over 16 amino acids. DNA for the CDR3: TGTGCCAGCAGCTCTAGCGGGAGGGTCTTCGTAGAGACCCAGTACTTC. Translating it yields CASSSSGRVFVETQYF.

This chain uses TRBV6-6 with TRBJ2-7, with TRBD2 as a possible D gene (5 bases). Germline V gene data show CDR1 as MNHNY and CDR2 as SVGAGI (reference sequence). Trimming stripped 5 bases from V and 4 bases from J, with 21 bases between. The CDR3 spans 16 residues. The CDR3 DNA reads TGTGCCAGCAGTCACCACGAGGGTCGGACGGGATACGAGCAGTACTTC. Translating it yields CASSHHEGRTGYEQYF.